This T cell receptor (beta chain) was sequenced in a study of identical twins. The CDR3 runs to 16 residues. Germline trimming cut 6 bases from V and 5 bases from J; bases unmatched to any gene: 9. From germline, CDR1 is MDHEN and CDR2 SYDVKM. Using its own MiXCR run on the 5' RACE reads, TCRdb lists one record per CDR3 protein. This sample carries 450,000 or so distinct CDR3 sequences, about 14% of them seen once, and the ten largest clones take approximately 0.52%. These data also formed part of another study, on yellow fever vaccine responses in identical twins.

The V call is TRBV28, the J call TRBJ2-3, with 12 positions matching TRBD1. The clonotype originates from a woman aged 18-30 years in good health. The sequenced sample was CD4+ T cells sorted from blood. The CDR3 loop is CASRASGQGAGDTQYF. The CDR3 bases are TGTGCCAGCAGGGCATCGGGACAGGGGGCGGGAGATACGCAGTATTTT.